What follows are 25 T cell receptor beta chains derived from one specimen sequenced in a study of T cells in Graves' hyperthyroidism and ophthalmopathy. Amplification targeted TCR beta CDR3 regions from RNA transcripts. First-round RT-PCR of the TCR CDR3 relied on the HTBI primer set. Each CDR3 protein gets one entry after TCRdb re-called the multiplex PCR reads with MiXCR. The sample shows roughly 380,000 distinct CDR3 sequences, roughly 14% of them seen only once. Sequences were obtained from blood. Receptors were obtained from a woman in her sixties or seventies with Graves' hyperthyroidism.

The chain is built from TRBV11-3 and TRBJ1-2, with unresolved D. Trimming cost V 4 bases and J 2 bases, with 26 bases left between them. CDR1 SGHNT and CDR2 YENEEA come from the germline V gene. This CDR3 is built from 19 residues. In nucleotides, the CDR3 is TGTGCCAGCAGCTACGCGGCACGCGATCTGGGTCCTCACAACTATGGCTACACCTTC. It specifies CASSYAARDLGPHNYGYTF.

The rearrangement joins TRBV7-9 to TRBJ1-2; TRBD1 is a possible D gene (6 bases). With 5 bases removed from V and 5 bases from J, the gap between germline ends came to 15 bases. CDR3 length: 14 residues. The germline V gene encodes CDR1 SEHNR and CDR2 FQNEAQ (reference sequence). The DNA of the CDR3 is TGTGCCAGCAGCCACCGGGACATGAGTTATGGCTACACCTTC. Translated: CASSHRDMSYGYTF.

The V and J genes are TRBV11-3 and TRBJ2-3; 14 bases are a match to TRBD2. The CDR3 totals 16 residues. Trimming at V came to 3 bases and at J to 4 bases, leaving 3 bases not matched to a gene. The germline V gene encodes CDR1 SGHNT and CDR2 YENEEA. The CDR3 nucleotides read TGTGCCAGCAGCTTGGGACTAGCGGGAGCCCCAGATACGCAGTATTTT. Translated, it gives CASSLGLAGAPDTQYF. The complete variable domain, with remaining parts taken from reference TRBV11-3 and TRBJ2-3, reads EAGVVQSPRYKIIEKKQPVAFWCNPISGHNTLYWYLQNLGQGPELLIRYENEEAVDDSQLPKDRFSAERLKGVDSTLKIQPAELGDSAVYLCASSLGLAGAPDTQYFGPGTRLTVL.

Points on this clonotype: A single base separates this from a much larger clone, so it may be a read error. The chain joins TRBV3-1 to TRBJ2-4, with D unclear. V lost 1 base and J lost 9, with 10 bases in between. This CDR3 region has 13 residues. Per germline, CDR1 LGHDT and CDR2 YNNKEL (reference sequence). The CDR3 coding sequence is TGTGCCAGCAGCCAAGCATGGAGAACCATTCAGTACTTC. Its protein product is CASSQAWRTIQYF.

The CDR3 loop reads CASSGLAGVENEQFF. The CDR3 nucleotides read TGTGCCAGCAGCGGACTAGCGGGAGTGGAGAATGAGCAGTTCTTC. The chain recombines TRBV6-2 or TRBV6-3 with TRBJ2-1; 13 bases fit TRBD2. V lost 6 bases to trimming and J lost 7 bases; unmatched junction nucleotides: 6. The CDR3 spans 15 residues. Germline V gene sequence: CDR1 MNHEY, CDR2 SVGEGT.

The table lists this clonotype with a few counts. The chain is built from TRBV7-2 and TRBJ1-5, with D uncertain. This CDR3 contains 15 residues. Germline lookup yields CDR1 SGHTA and CDR2 FQGNSA. V was trimmed by 5 bases and J by 2 bases, leaving 13 bases between them. CDR3 sequence (DNA): TGTGCCAGCAGCCCCGTAACGGCCCGCAATCAGCCCCAGCATTTT. Its translation is CASSPVTARNQPQHF.

This clonotype was seen repeatedly, ten times or more. The chain employs TRBV2 and TRBJ1-1; D is perhaps TRBD1 (6 bases). The germline V and J ends were trimmed by 4 bases and 4 bases, with 10 bases remaining between them. Germline values: CDR1 SNHLY, CDR2 FYNNEI. The CDR3 is 13 residues long. The CDR3, as DNA: TGTGCCAGCAGTGGAGGACAGCGCACTGAAGCTTTCTTT. This encodes CASSGGQRTEAFF. Drawing the rest from reference TRBV2 and TRBJ1-1, the complete variable domain is EPEVTQTPSHQVTQMGQEVILRCVPISNHLYFYWYRQILGQKVEFLVSFYNNEISEKSEIFDDQFSVERPDGSNFTLKIRSTKLEDSAMYFCASSGGQRTEAFFGQGTRLTVV.

This clonotype was recorded at least ten times. V and J are TRBV20-1 and TRBJ2-3, with 10 bases matching TRBD1. This CDR3 has 15 residues. The germline V gene encodes CDR1 DFQATT and CDR2 SNEGSKA (reference sequence). J gave up 4 bases and V 3 bases, and 7 bases lay outside the gene matches. The CDR3 loop is CSASRTGGGSDTQYF. The CDR3 bases are TGCAGTGCTAGTAGGACAGGGGGGGGATCAGATACGCAGTATTTT.

V is TRBV12-3 or TRBV12-4 and J is TRBJ2-3; TRBD2 agrees at 7 bases. CDR3 length: 14 residues. J lost 6 bases, V lost 4 bases, and 7 bases had no gene match. This CDR3 reads CASSYEGGPDTQYF. DNA of the CDR3: TGTGCCAGCAGTTACGAGGGAGGGCCGGATACGCAGTATTTT.

This sequence joins TRBV14 and TRBJ2-3; 10 nucleotides line up with TRBD2. J lost 3 bases, V lost 1 base, and 13 bases had no gene match. CDR3 length equals 19 residues. Germline values: CDR1 SGHDN, CDR2 FVKESK. As DNA, the CDR3 is TGTGCCAGCAGCCAAGCCTGGCTAGCGGGAGTTGGTTGGACAGATACGCAGTATTTT. Translated, it gives CASSQAWLAGVGWTDTQYF.

This clonotype occurred many times. CDR3 loop: CASSDGGLHRDRGHEQYF. The CDR3 DNA follows: TGTGCCAGCAGTGATGGAGGGCTGCACCGGGACAGGGGACACGAGCAGTACTTC. J is TRBJ2-7 and V is TRBV6-1; 10 nucleotides align to TRBD1. The CDR3 spans 18 residues. The ends lost 3 bases at V and 5 bases at J; junction bases unmatched: 16. Looked up from germline, CDR1 is MNHNS and CDR2 is SASEGT.

This clonotype turned up a few times. One junction end disagrees with the germline gene, perhaps due to a read error. The gene calls are TRBV7-9 and TRBJ1-1; 7 nucleotides match TRBD1. Per the germline V gene, CDR1 is SEHNR and CDR2 is FQNEAQ (reference sequence). The CDR3 has 14 amino acids. CDR3 protein: CASTETGKNTKAFF. CDR3 sequence (DNA): TGTGCCAGCACCGAGACAGGGAAGAACACTAAAGCTTTCTTT.

This clonotype was seen many times. Written as DNA, the CDR3 is TGTGCCAGCAGCCAGGCGCCTTTCTATGGCTACACCTTC. Amino acids: CASSQAPFYGYTF. The rearrangement uses TRBV27 and TRBJ1-2; D call uncertain. Trimming stripped 6 bases from V and 4 bases from J, with 12 bases between. The CDR3 is 13 residues long. The germline V gene encodes CDR1 MNHEY and CDR2 SMNVEV (reference sequence).

The chain carries TRBV19 and TRBJ2-5, with TRBD1 as a possible D gene (7 bases). Trimming took 11 bases from V and 3 from J, leaving 19 bases between them. In germline, CDR1 is LNHDA, CDR2 SQIVND (reference sequence). The CDR3 has 14 amino acids. The CDR3 is CACSPAGTEETQYF. CDR3 in DNA: TGTGCCTGTTCGCCCGCGGGGACAGAAGAGACCCAGTACTTC.

This clonotype was recorded at least ten times. The chain employs TRBV18 and TRBJ2-4, with TRBD2 matching over 8 bases. Germline CDR1 is KGHSH and CDR2 is LQKENI. CDR3 length equals 14 residues. The ends lost 5 bases at V and 6 bases at J; junction bases unmatched: 6. The CDR3 bases are TGTGCCAGCTCATTAATAGCGGGGCTAAACATTCAGTACTTC. Its translation is CASSLIAGLNIQYF. Variable domain in full (rest from reference TRBV18 and TRBJ2-4): NAGVMQNPRHLVRRRGQEARLRCSPMKGHSHVYWYRQLPEEGLKFMVYLQKENIIDESGMPKERFSAEFPKEGPSILRIQQVVRGDSAAYFCASSLIAGLNIQYFGAGTRLSVL.

This clonotype occurred many times. The chain uses TRBV7-8 and TRBJ2-4, with D unresolved. The CDR3 covers 16 residues. Per the germline V gene, CDR1 is SGHVS and CDR2 is FQNEAQ. The germline V and J ends were trimmed by 4 bases and 4 bases, with 17 bases remaining between them. The CDR3 DNA follows: TGTGCCAGCAGCTATGCCCCACGATTACTAAAAAACATTCAGTACTTC. This encodes CASSYAPRLLKNIQYF.

This clonotype was counted only a few times. The chain carries TRBV5-6 and TRBJ1-2; 8 bases align to TRBD1. CDR3 length equals 16 residues. Germline CDR1 reads SGHDT; CDR2 reads YYEEEE. After removal of 3 bases from V and 4 bases from J, the junction contained 11 bases not matched to a gene. CDR3 DNA sequence: TGTGCCAGCAGCTCCCCGGGACAGGCGATCTTCTATGGCTACACCTTC. It yields the protein CASSSPGQAIFYGYTF.

The V and J genes are TRBV20-1 and TRBJ1-2; 9 bases are a match to TRBD1. V lost 5 bases and J lost 7; bases outside the gene matches: 5. CDR1 and CDR2 (germline): DFQATT, SNEGSKA (reference sequence). The CDR3 is 12 amino acids. CDR3 loop: CSAWTGAAGYTF. The CDR3 nucleotides are TGCAGTGCTTGGACAGGGGCTGCTGGCTACACCTTC.

This clonotype was seen repeatedly, ten times or more. The V and J genes are TRBV28 and TRBJ1-6; 8 bases match TRBD1. This CDR3 contains 16 residues. The germline V gene encodes CDR1 MDHEN and CDR2 SYDVKM. V shed 6 bases, J shed 7 bases, and the junction held 11 bases outside the gene matches. CDR3 in DNA: TGTGCCAGCAGATCAACACAGGGGGGGAAAAATTCACCCCTCCACTTT. It encodes CASRSTQGGKNSPLHF.

Many counts were recorded for this clonotype. The J gene is TRBJ1-1, the V gene TRBV4-1; D uncertain. Trimming pared 0 bases from V and 11 bases from J, leaving 13 bases between. The CDR3 consists of 13 residues. Germline CDR1 is MGHRA and CDR2 is YSYEKL. The DNA of the CDR3 is TGCGCCAGCAGCCAAGACTTGCCCTCCTGGGCTTTCTTT. This codes for CASSQDLPSWAFF.

In its sample, this clonotype was seen many times. The chain couples TRBV3-1 to TRBJ1-2, with 8 bases matching TRBD1. Germline-derived CDR1 and CDR2 are LGHDT and YNNKEL (reference sequence). The CDR3 totals 15 residues. The ends lost 0 bases at V and 3 bases at J; junction bases unmatched: 3. The CDR3 region is CASSQETGVDYGYTF. The DNA for the CDR3 is TGTGCCAGCAGCCAAGAGACAGGGGTGGACTATGGCTACACCTTC.

In its sample, this clonotype was seen many times. The rearrangement uses TRBV3-1 and TRBJ2-3; D is possibly TRBD2 (6 bases). This CDR3 has 14 residues. V lost 6 bases, J lost 3 bases, and 13 bases lay in between. The germline gives CDR1 LGHDT, CDR2 YNNKEL (reference sequence). CDR3 region: CASSNRGLTDTQYF. In nucleotides, the CDR3 is TGTGCCAGCAGTAACCGGGGGTTAACAGATACGCAGTATTTT.

This clonotype was detected ten times or more. The chain recombines TRBV27 with TRBJ2-5; 10 bases agree with TRBD1. Germline CDR1 and CDR2: MNHEY and SMNVEV (reference sequence). This CDR3 region has 17 residues. Germline trimming cut 2 bases from V and 1 base from J; bases unmatched to any gene: 7. CDR3 bases: TGTGCCAGCAGTTTACCGCGGGACAGGGGAACCCAAGAGACCCAGTACTTC. Protein: CASSLPRDRGTQETQYF.

In its sample, this clonotype was seen many times. The J gene is TRBJ2-7, the V gene TRBV11-3, with 15 bases fitting TRBD2. This CDR3 has 16 amino acids. In germline, CDR1 is SGHNT, CDR2 YENEEA. J lost 6 bases, V lost 1 base, and 4 bases had no gene match. DNA for the CDR3: TGTGCCAGCAGCTTAGTTGGACTAGCGGGAGGGTCCGAGCAGTACTTC. Translated, it gives CASSLVGLAGGSEQYF.

This clonotype was counted at least ten times. The rearrangement joins TRBV27 to TRBJ2-6; D gene uncertain. Per germline, CDR1 MNHEY and CDR2 SMNVEV (reference sequence). Trimming cost V 3 bases and J 4 bases, with 7 bases left between them. The CDR3 is 14 amino acids. The CDR3 region is CASSFRFGANVLTF. The CDR3 coding sequence is TGTGCCAGCAGTTTCCGTTTCGGGGCCAACGTCCTGACTTTC.